Each of the 18 T cell receptor beta chains below was sequenced from the same sample in a study of cytomegalovirus exposure and HLA in healthy donors. Both 60 Vbeta primers and 13 Jbeta primers went into the PCR. TCRdb's table, derived via immunoSEQ multiplex PCR, lists solely in-frame clones and lacks some. The table records some 80,000 clones, about 77% of them present only once. The sample taken for sequencing was PBMCs. All receptors come from a man over 45 in good health and CMV-seronegative.

This clone appeared a single time. The DNA of the CDR3 is TGTGCCAGCGGAGTTACAGGGGCGCCTTCAAACACCATATATTTT. Its translation is CASGVTGAPSNTIYF. This chain links TRBV7-3 with TRBJ1-3; 7 positions match TRBD1. The CDR3 loop spans 15 amino acids. V lost 8 bases and J lost 6; bases outside the gene matches: 13. Germline values: CDR1 SGHTA, CDR2 FQGTGA.

This clone appeared a single time. CDR3 region: CASSFNGVETQYF. CDR3 in DNA: TGTGCCAGCAGCTTTAACGGGGTGGAGACCCAGTACTTC. The chain employs TRBV5-4 and TRBJ2-5; a weak D match, TRBD2 (5 bases). The CDR3 is 13 amino acids. Per the germline V gene, CDR1 is SGHNT and CDR2 is YYREEE (reference sequence). V was cut by 2 bases and J by 5 bases, with 10 bases left in between.

This chain connects TRBV18 to TRBJ1-4; D is uncertain. Germline V gene data show CDR1 as KGHSH and CDR2 as LQKENI. Trimming left V 1 base short and J 1 base short, with 4 bases between. This CDR3 contains 14 residues. The chain's CDR3 is CASSPRGTNEKLFF. The DNA for the CDR3 is TGTGCCAGCTCACCACGAGGAACTAATGAAAAACTGTTTTTT.

The chain employs TRBV27 and TRBJ1-6; no clear D. Germline V gene data show CDR1 as MNHEY and CDR2 as SMNVEV (reference sequence). The CDR3 totals 14 residues. The germline V and J ends were trimmed by 4 bases and 7 bases, with 11 bases remaining between them. As DNA, the CDR3 is TGTGCCAGCAGTTCTCCTATCCGGAATTCACCCCTCCACTTT. This sequence encodes CASSSPIRNSPLHF.

The chain uses TRBV2 and TRBJ1-1; D perhaps matches TRBD1 (5 bases). The CDR3 consists of 14 residues. V shed 6 bases and J shed 1 base, with 12 bases lying between them. CDR1 and CDR2 (germline): SNHLY, FYNNEI. Written as DNA, the CDR3 is TGTGCCAGCAGCCCCCAGGACAAGAACACTGAAGCTTTCTTT. It codes for CASSPQDKNTEAFF.

This chain joins TRBV6-1 and TRBJ2-7; TRBD1 agrees at 7 bases. Trimming took 4 bases from V and 2 from J; bases not matched to a gene: 8. CDR3 size: 15 residues. Per the germline V gene, CDR1 is MNHNS and CDR2 is SASEGT. The CDR3 here is CASSVSPGQPYEQYF. The CDR3 DNA reads as TGTGCCAGCAGTGTTTCACCGGGACAGCCCTACGAGCAGTACTTC.

The chain carries TRBV15 and TRBJ1-1, with TRBD1 matching over 9 bases. V gave up 8 bases and J gave up 1 base; unmatched junction bases: 5. CDR1 and CDR2 from the germline V gene are LNHNV and YYDKDF (reference sequence). This CDR3 region has 14 residues. CDR3 bases: TGTGCCACCGGAGACAGGGGGGGGAACACTGAAGCTTTCTTT. Translated, it gives CATGDRGGNTEAFF.

A few counts support this clone. The CDR3 DNA reads as TGTGCCAGCAGCTTGCGGTCCAGGGCATTTACTGAAGCTTTCTTT. This sequence encodes CASSLRSRAFTEAFF. The chain couples TRBV5-6 to TRBJ1-1; TRBD1 is a possible D gene (5 bases). Per germline, CDR1 SGHDT and CDR2 YYEEEE. The germline V and J ends were trimmed by 1 base and 5 bases, with 15 bases remaining between them. The CDR3 is 15 amino acids.

The chain links TRBV6-1 to TRBJ2-5; D possibly corresponds to TRBD2 (6 bases). With 2 bases removed from V and 5 bases from J, the gap between germline ends came to 24 bases. Per germline, CDR1 MNHNS and CDR2 SASEGT. The length of the CDR3 is 18 residues. DNA for the CDR3: TGTGCCAGCAGTGAACAGCGGGCGGTGATAAATCCTCGGGAGACCCAGTACTTC. It encodes CASSEQRAVINPRETQYF.

The chain combines TRBV30 with TRBJ1-1; no definite D call. Trimming left V 4 bases short and J 5 bases short, with 17 bases between. Germline-derived CDR1 and CDR2 are GTSNPN and SVGIG (reference sequence). The CDR3 covers 14 residues. CDR3 region: CAWIPGITRTEAFF. DNA for the CDR3: TGTGCCTGGATCCCGGGCATTACTAGGACTGAAGCTTTCTTT.

The chain joins TRBV18 to TRBJ2-7; 8 positions agree with TRBD1. After removal of 6 bases from V and 7 bases from J, the junction contained 11 bases not matched to a gene. The germline CDR1 and CDR2 sequences are KGHSH and LQKENI. CDR3 length: 14 residues. The CDR3: CASSLGQGAGEQYF. The CDR3 DNA follows: TGTGCCAGCTCTCTCGGACAGGGTGCGGGTGAGCAGTACTTC.

This rearrangement joins TRBV5-1 to TRBJ1-3; 9 nucleotides align to TRBD1. Trimming removed 4 bases from V and 4 bases from J; junction bases left unmatched: 9. The germline gives CDR1 SGHRS, CDR2 YFSETQ. This CDR3 region has 16 residues. The CDR3, as DNA: TGCGCCAGCAGCACCGGACAGGGGACAGCCGGAAACACCATATATTTT. Protein sequence: CASSTGQGTAGNTIYF.

The table lists this clone with a few counts. V gene TRBV27 combines with J gene TRBJ2-5; 7 nucleotides align to TRBD2. Trimming removed 2 bases from V and 13 bases from J; junction bases left unmatched: 16. The CDR3 covers 15 residues. Germline V gene lookup returns CDR1 MNHEY and CDR2 SMNVEV (reference sequence). CDR3 protein: CASSLRGLVGEQRYF. The CDR3 DNA sequence: TGTGCCAGCAGTTTAAGAGGACTAGTGGGGGAGCAAAGGTACTTC.

J is TRBJ2-3 and V is TRBV27, with D hard to call. V was trimmed by 7 bases and J by 0 bases, leaving 11 bases between them. The CDR3 runs to 14 residues. Per the germline V gene, CDR1 is MNHEY and CDR2 is SMNVEV (reference sequence). The CDR3 sequence is CASTRLSSTDTQYF. The CDR3 coding sequence is TGTGCCAGCACCCGACTCTCTAGCACAGATACGCAGTATTTT.

The chain carries TRBV5-1 and TRBJ2-4, with D possibly being TRBD1 (5 bases). The germline V and J ends were trimmed by 4 bases and 8 bases, with 10 bases remaining between them. The V gene's germline CDR1 is SGHRS and CDR2 YFSETQ. This CDR3 has 12 residues. Here the CDR3 reads CASSRQGDIQYF. In DNA form, the CDR3 reads TGCGCCAGCAGCCGCCAGGGTGACATTCAGTACTTC.

J is TRBJ1-1 and V is TRBV30, with 8 bases aligning to TRBD1. The CDR3 contains 12 residues. Germline values: CDR1 GTSNPN, CDR2 SVGIG (reference sequence). V trimming: 4 bases; J trimming: 6 bases; junction bases outside the gene matches: 4. The CDR3 DNA sequence: TGTGCCTGGAATCAGGGGGCCTCTGAAGCTTTCTTT. This translates into CAWNQGASEAFF.

The chain is built from TRBV13 and TRBJ2-5; D is possibly TRBD2 (6 bases). The J call is in doubt because the DNA end fits TRBJ2-7 better. This CDR3 has 14 amino acids. CDR1 is PRHDT, CDR2 FYEKMQ, per germline (reference sequence). CDR3 in amino acids: CASSSREVHYEQYF. The DNA for the CDR3 is TGTGCCAGCAGTTCCAGGGAGGTCCACTACGAGCAGTACTTC.

CDR3 protein: CASSARGGGSYEQYF. The CDR3 DNA follows: TGTGCCAGCAGCGCCAGGGGCGGGGGGTCCTACGAGCAGTACTTC. The rearrangement uses TRBV7-9 and TRBJ2-7, with 8 nucleotides matching TRBD2. Looked up from germline, CDR1 is SEHNR and CDR2 is FQNEAQ (reference sequence). This CDR3 has 15 amino acids. Trimming took 5 bases from V and 1 from J; bases not matched to a gene: 7.